This T cell receptor (beta chain) comes out of a study of breast tumors, draining lymph nodes, adjacent tissues. Study-wide results and limits: Tumor TCR diversity was below lymph nodes but above nontumor tissue. Luminal-like breast cancer showed significantly higher tumor–nontumor repertoire similarity than basal-like. The lymph node origin of tumor T cells was framed as consistent with a hypothesis, not demonstrated.

This clonotype was seen a single time. The target antigen is unknown. Breast cancer patients provided tissue from their axillary draining lymph nodes. The V gene's germline CDR1 is SQVTM and CDR2 ANQGSEA. The CDR3 is 12 residues long. The germline V and J ends were trimmed by 2 bases and 2 bases, with 5 bases remaining between them. TCRdb itself ran the multiplex PCR reads through MiXCR, one entry per CDR3 protein. The data show about 110,000 distinct CDR3 sequences, with 30% seen just once and 5.5% to 6% held by the top ten. The chain recombines TRBV29-1 with TRBJ2-3; D not certain. This receptor was obtained from a female donor with breast cancer. Some clones in this sample may be carry-over from other donors' samples. The sample was axillary lymph node tissue. CDR3 nucleotides: TGCAGCGTTGAACTTTCCACAGATACGCAGTATTTT. Translation: CSVELSTDTQYF.